A selection of T cell receptor beta chains follows, all from one sample in a study of CD8 T cells in ankylosing spondylitis. TCRdb reprocessed the 5' RACE reads via MiXCR and lists one record per CDR3 protein. The table lists about 350,000 distinct CDR3 sequences, 20% to 25% of them singletons. Input material: blood, either unsorted or a sorted T cell fraction (not recorded which). The receptors here all came from a male donor with ankylosing spondylitis or in good health (not recorded which). The CDR3 runs from the conserved cysteine through the conserved F or W. Each record gives: clone size, D gene, J gene, V gene, CDR3 protein, CDR3 DNA. D genes are given only for firm matches. Clone size is shown for a subset of rows, as once, few, many or a class of expanded clone.

>-|TRBD2|TRBJ2-5|TRBV3-1
CASKGGYGAQETQYF
TGTGCCAGCAAGGGAGGGTACGGGGCCCAAGAGACCCAGTACTTC
>many|-|TRBJ2-6|TRBV4-2
CASSQDFAGADSGANVLTF
TGTGCCAGCAGCCAAGATTTCGCAGGGGCGGACTCTGGGGCCAACGTCCTGACTTTC
>-|TRBD2|TRBJ2-7|TRBV5-5
CASSLSSGGLDYEQYF
TGTGCCAGCAGCTTGTCTAGCGGGGGGCTCGACTACGAGCAGTACTTC
>few|-|TRBJ1-2|TRBV29-1
CSVEDGQHYGYTF
TGCAGCGTTGAAGATGGTCAGCACTATGGCTACACCTTC
>-|-|TRBJ1-2|TRBV3-1
CASSQDVSVNLYGYTF
TGTGCCAGCAGCCAAGATGTGTCAGTTAATCTCTATGGCTACACCTTC
>-|-|TRBJ2-5|TRBV9
CASSSNSYQETQYF
TGTGCCAGCAGCTCGAATTCGTACCAAGAGACCCAGTACTTC
>few|TRBD1|TRBJ2-2|TRBV11-2
CASLGYNPGQVNTGELFF
TGTGCCAGCCTGGGCTATAACCCGGGACAGGTCAACACCGGGGAGCTGTTTTTT
>-|-|TRBJ2-1|TRBV27
CASSPRDRASEQFF
TGTGCCAGCAGTCCCCGGGACCGAGCCTCTGAGCAGTTCTTC
>few|-|TRBJ1-5|TRBV20-1
CSAKSRLGVGNQPQHF
TGCAGTGCTAAGAGCAGGCTTGGGGTTGGCAATCAGCCCCAGCATTTT
>-|-|TRBJ2-1|TRBV29-1
CSLGALEGGSSYNEQFF
TGCAGCCTTGGAGCCTTGGAAGGAGGGAGCTCCTACAATGAGCAGTTCTTC
>-|TRBD2|TRBJ2-1|TRBV7-9
CASSSGLAGIEGEQFF
TGTGCCAGCAGCTCCGGACTAGCGGGGATAGAGGGGGAGCAGTTCTTC
>-|-|TRBJ1-1|TRBV6-1
CASSRNPDRLNTEAFF
TGTGCCAGCAGTCGAAACCCAGACAGGCTGAACACTGAAGCTTTCTTT
>few|TRBD2|TRBJ2-1|TRBV5-6
CASSLARLAGGPSGEQFF
TGTGCCAGCAGCTTGGCCCGACTAGCGGGGGGGCCAAGCGGAGAGCAGTTCTTC
>-|-|TRBJ1-5|TRBV12-5
CASGSRSATNQPQHF
TGTGCTAGTGGTTCCAGGTCGGCCACTAATCAGCCCCAGCATTTT
>few|TRBD2|TRBJ2-1|TRBV12-3/TRBV12-4
CASSRETSGDNEQFF
TGTGCCAGCAGCCGAGAGACTAGCGGGGACAATGAGCAGTTCTTC
>-|TRBD1|TRBJ2-1|TRBV3-1
CASSHPGRGRNEQFF
TGTGCCAGCAGCCACCCAGGAAGGGGGCGCAATGAGCAGTTCTTC
>few|-|TRBJ2-3|TRBV10-3
CAISETIHTDTQYF
TGTGCCATCAGTGAAACAATACACACAGATACGCAGTATTTT
>few|-|TRBJ2-2|TRBV5-1
CASSLVFSTGELFF
TGCGCCAGCAGCTTGGTTTTCTCCACCGGGGAGCTGTTTTTT
>-|-|TRBJ2-7|TRBV7-9
CASSGGGRYEQYF
TGTGCCAGCAGCGGCGGCGGACGCTACGAGCAGTACTTC
>few|TRBD2|TRBJ2-1|TRBV10-2
CASKGLAGLNEQFF
TGCGCCAGCAAGGGACTAGCGGGGCTCAATGAGCAGTTCTTC
>few|TRBD2|TRBJ2-2|TRBV10-2
CASRVRERGNTGELFF
TGCGCCAGCAGGGTCCGGGAGCGGGGGAACACCGGGGAGCTGTTTTTT
>-|TRBD2|TRBJ2-7|TRBV20-1
CSATGLAAYEQYF
TGCAGTGCCACGGGACTAGCGGCCTACGAGCAGTACTTC
>-|TRBD1|TRBJ2-1|TRBV27
CASSPGTGWDLYNEQFF
TGTGCCAGCAGTCCAGGGACAGGGTGGGATTTATACAATGAGCAGTTCTTC
>once|-|TRBJ2-1|TRBV21-1
CARGRGGYNEQFF
TGTGCCAGGGGGCGGGGGGGTTACAATGAGCAGTTCTTC
>few|TRBD2|TRBJ2-3|TRBV6-1
CASSSGLAGARDTQYF
TGTGCCAGCAGCTCCGGACTAGCGGGGGCCCGAGATACGCAGTATTTT
>few|-|TRBJ1-1|TRBV29-1
CSGGSTTNTEAFF
TGCAGCGGGGGGAGTACAACGAACACTGAAGCTTTCTTT
>-|TRBD2|TRBJ2-1|TRBV4-2
CASSHVSGGLIDNEQFF
TGTGCCAGCAGCCACGTTAGCGGGGGCCTCATTGACAATGAGCAGTTCTTC
>-|-|TRBJ2-7|TRBV7-9
CASTGVSSYEQYF
TGTGCCAGCACGGGGGTCTCCTCCTACGAGCAGTACTTC
>-|-|TRBJ1-2|TRBV7-9
CASSLGGHYGYTF
TGTGCCAGCAGCTTAGGGGGGCACTATGGCTACACCTTC